This T cell receptor beta chain was sequenced for a study of T cell repertoires in cytomegalovirus infection. As for the study in general: As its CMV epitopes, the study selected recently identified HLA-C-restricted and well-studied HLA-B-restricted targets.

One entry per CDR3 protein, called by TCRdb with MiXCR from the reads. The profile covers fewer than 1,000,000 distinct CDR3 sequences, with around 29% appearing a single time and about an eighth taken by the ten largest. This clonotype has more than one count but fewer than ten. What it binds is unknown. The TCR was taken from a human donor in good health (CMV status not recorded). Some clones in this sample may be carry-over from other donors' samples. The specimen was cultured CD8+ T cells from PBMCs, collected from culture after CMV antigen stimulation.

The CDR3 loop reads CASSDPKTVANYGYTF. DNA of the CDR3: TGTGCCAGCAGCGACCCGAAGACGGTTGCAAACTATGGCTACACCTTC. The chain has TRBV11-1 and TRBJ1-2, with unresolved D. Trimming removed 5 bases at V and 2 bases at J, with 18 bases between. CDR3 length: 16 amino acids. Germline lookup yields CDR1 SGHAT and CDR2 FQDESV (reference sequence).